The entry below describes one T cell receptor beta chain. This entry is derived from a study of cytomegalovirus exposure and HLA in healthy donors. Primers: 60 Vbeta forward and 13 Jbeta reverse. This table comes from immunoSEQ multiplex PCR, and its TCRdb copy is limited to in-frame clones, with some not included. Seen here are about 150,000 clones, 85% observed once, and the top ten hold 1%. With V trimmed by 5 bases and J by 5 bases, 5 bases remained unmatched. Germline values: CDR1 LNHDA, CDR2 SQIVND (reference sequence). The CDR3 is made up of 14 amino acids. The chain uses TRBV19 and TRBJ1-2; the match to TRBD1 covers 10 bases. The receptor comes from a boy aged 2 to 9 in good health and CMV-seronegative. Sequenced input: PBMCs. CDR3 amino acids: CASSAGQGDYGYTF. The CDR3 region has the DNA TGTGCCAGTAGTGCTGGACAGGGGGATTATGGCTACACCTTC.